A single sample is the source of the 5 T cell receptor beta chains below, sequenced in a study of T-cell reconstitution after alpha-beta-depleted transplantation in children. For TCRbeta, the library was prepared with unique molecular identifiers. TCRdb used MiXCR to reprocess the PCR reads, holding one entry per CDR3 protein. The table records roughly 120,000 distinct CDR3 sequences, about 21% of them present only once. The material sequenced was PBMCs, mostly from graft donor cells, taken 180 days after TCRalphabeta/CD19-depleted stem cell transplant. The origin of the receptors is a male patient between 2 and 15 years old who had a stem cell transplant for chronic granulomatous disease, so the T cells may come from the graft donor.

The chain combines TRBV7-2 with TRBJ1-2; D unclear. The germline CDR1 and CDR2 sequences are SGHTA and FQGNSA. The CDR3 sequence is 16 residues long. V was clipped by 1 base and J by 2 bases, with 14 bases between them. Here the CDR3 DNA reads TGTGCCAGCAGCTTAGTCAGAGGGAGCCGCAACTATGGCTACACCTTC. It codes for CASSLVRGSRNYGYTF.

This clonotype was counted many times. This chain uses TRBV5-6 with TRBJ2-5, with TRBD1 matching over 10 bases. V shed 4 bases and J 2 bases; nucleotides not matched to a gene: 8. This CDR3 region has 16 residues. The V gene's germline CDR1 is SGHDT and CDR2 YYEEEE. In nucleotides, the CDR3 is TGTGCCAGCAGCCTATTGGACAGGGGGTCTCAAGAGACCCAGTACTTC. It specifies CASSLLDRGSQETQYF.

This clonotype was seen ten or more times. The chain uses TRBV28 and TRBJ2-1; D remains ambiguous. This CDR3 spans 12 amino acids. In germline, CDR1 is MDHEN, CDR2 SYDVKM. V was pared by 6 bases and J by 5 bases, with 8 bases between. CDR3 nucleotides: TGTGCCAGCAGCCCAGTAAACAATGAGCAGTTCTTC. Protein sequence: CASSPVNNEQFF.

CDR3 protein: CASSLAPRGEQYF. The CDR3, as DNA: TGTGCCAGCAGTTTAGCCCCCCGAGGCGAGCAGTACTTC. The chain carries TRBV12-3 or TRBV12-4 and TRBJ2-7; unclear D gene. This CDR3 comprises 13 residues. Trimming removed 0 bases at V and 6 bases at J, with 9 bases between.

This clonotype was detected a few times. J is TRBJ2-1 and V is TRBV7-2, with D perhaps matching TRBD2 (5 bases). V lost 4 bases to trimming and J lost 4 bases, with 8 bases between them. CDR3 size: 13 residues. Per germline, CDR1 SGHTA and CDR2 FQGNSA. CDR3 region: CASSSPGYNEQFF. The CDR3 nucleotides are TGTGCCAGCAGCTCGCCGGGGTACAATGAGCAGTTCTTC.